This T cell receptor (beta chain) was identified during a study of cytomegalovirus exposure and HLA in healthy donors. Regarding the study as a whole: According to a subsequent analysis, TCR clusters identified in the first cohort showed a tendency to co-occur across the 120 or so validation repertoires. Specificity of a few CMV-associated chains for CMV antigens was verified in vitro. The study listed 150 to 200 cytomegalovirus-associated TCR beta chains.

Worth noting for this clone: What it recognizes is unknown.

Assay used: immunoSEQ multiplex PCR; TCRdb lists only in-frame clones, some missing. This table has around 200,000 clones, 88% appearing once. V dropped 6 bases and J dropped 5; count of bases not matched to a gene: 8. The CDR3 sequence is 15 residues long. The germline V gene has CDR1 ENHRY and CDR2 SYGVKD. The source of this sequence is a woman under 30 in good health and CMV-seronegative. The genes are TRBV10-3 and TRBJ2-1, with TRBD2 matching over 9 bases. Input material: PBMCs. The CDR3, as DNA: TGTGCCATCAGCGTAGCGGGAGTGGCAGACAATGAGCAGTTCTTC. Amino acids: CAISVAGVADNEQFF.